Following are 21 T cell receptor beta chains from one sample sequenced in a study of OX40 agonist ivuxolimab in advanced cancers. Some clones are missing from TCRdb's copy, which holds only in-frame ones; the method was immunoSEQ multiplex PCR. The repertoire holds roughly 75,000 clones, 70% to 90% seen once, with around 6.3% in the top ten. The specimen comprised CD4+ or CD8+ T cells sorted from blood, sampled in a trial of the OX40 agonist ivuxolimab. All receptors come from an adult with an advanced solid tumor such as melanoma, head and neck, liver or kidney cancer.

The chain carries TRBV18 and TRBJ1-3; D not certain. Germline V gives CDR1 KGHSH, CDR2 LQKENI. V dropped 3 bases and J dropped 1 base, with 16 bases sitting between them. The CDR3 sequence is 17 residues long. The CDR3 reads CASSPEAITRSGNTIYF. The CDR3 nucleotides are TGTGCCAGCTCACCCGAAGCGATTACAAGATCTGGAAACACCATATATTTT. Using reference TRBV18 and TRBJ1-3 for the parts outside the CDR3, the full variable domain is NAGVMQNPRHLVRRRGQEARLRCSPMKGHSHVYWYRQLPEEGLKFMVYLQKENIIDESGMPKERFSAEFPKEGPSILRIQQVVRGDSAAYFCASSPEAITRSGNTIYFGEGSWLTVV.

The rearrangement links TRBV7-9 to TRBJ2-5; TRBD2 matches at 8 bases. This CDR3 has 15 amino acids. The V segment lost 5 bases and the J segment 1 base; nucleotides outside the gene matches: 6. Germline V gene sequence: CDR1 SEHNR, CDR2 FQNEAQ (reference sequence). CDR3 nucleotide sequence: TGTGCCAGCAGCGTAGGGGGACTAGTCCAAGAGACCCAGTACTTC. Translating it yields CASSVGGLVQETQYF.

The chain joins TRBV19 to TRBJ1-4, with unresolved D. The V and J ends lost 3 bases and 8 bases respectively, with 13 bases between them. The CDR3 spans 14 residues. Germline-derived CDR1 and CDR2 are LNHDA and SQIVND (reference sequence). The CDR3 sequence is CASSIDGRGEKLFF. The CDR3 DNA sequence: TGTGCCAGTAGTATTGATGGGAGAGGCGAAAAACTGTTTTTT.

V and J are TRBV14 and TRBJ1-1, with D unclear. This CDR3 has 14 amino acids. Germline V gene sequence: CDR1 SGHDN, CDR2 FVKESK. The V end was cut by 4 bases, the J end by 1 base, with 10 bases between. The CDR3 region is CASSPTFGNTEAFF. The CDR3 bases are TGTGCCAGCAGCCCTACGTTTGGGAACACTGAAGCTTTCTTT.

This CDR3 reads CASSTTSSEQFF. The CDR3 DNA reads TGTGCCAGCAGCACTACAAGCAGTGAGCAGTTCTTC. This chain links TRBV27 with TRBJ2-1, with D uncertain. Trimming left V 6 bases short and J 9 bases short, with 12 bases between. The CDR3 is 12 residues long. Germline V lookup: CDR1 MNHEY, CDR2 SMNVEV (reference sequence).

The genes are TRBV4-2 and TRBJ2-7, with 9 positions matching TRBD2. CDR1 is LGHNA, CDR2 YNFKEQ, per germline. The CDR3 covers 16 residues. V lost 0 bases, J lost 4 bases, and 7 bases stayed unmatched. The CDR3 protein is CASSQDRASGDYEQYF. CDR3 DNA sequence: TGTGCCAGCAGCCAAGATCGGGCTAGCGGGGATTACGAGCAGTACTTC.

This sequence joins TRBV5-6 and TRBJ2-7; 7 bases fit TRBD2. CDR1 is SGHDT, CDR2 YYEEEE, per germline. The CDR3 is made up of 15 amino acids. Trimming took 0 bases from V and 3 from J; bases not matched to a gene: 6. CDR3 amino acids: CASSLEWGGIYEQYF. CDR3 sequence (DNA): TGTGCCAGCAGCTTGGAATGGGGAGGGATCTACGAGCAGTACTTC.

CDR3 in amino acids: CASSYYRGLDSPLHF. The CDR3 region has the DNA TGTGCCAGCAGTTACTACAGGGGGCTGGATTCACCCCTCCACTTT. This chain connects TRBV6-5 to TRBJ1-6; 9 bases match TRBD1. The CDR3 has 15 amino acids. Germline CDR1 and CDR2: MNHEY and SVGAGI. Trimming at V came to 1 base and at J to 8 bases, leaving 3 bases not matched to a gene.

The rearrangement uses TRBV30 and TRBJ1-2; D remains ambiguous. This CDR3 region has 11 residues. Trimming cost V 0 bases and J 7 bases, with 6 bases left between them. CDR1 and CDR2 from the germline V gene are GTSNPN and SVGIG (reference sequence). DNA of the CDR3: TGTGCCTGGAGTGTTTCGGCTGGCTACACCTTC. It encodes CAWSVSAGYTF.

The V and J genes are TRBV7-9 and TRBJ2-5; 7 bases fit TRBD1. Germline-derived CDR1 and CDR2 are SEHNR and FQNEAQ (reference sequence). Trimming cost V 3 bases and J 5 bases; bases outside gene matches: 18. This CDR3 region has 18 residues. The CDR3, as DNA: TGTGCCAGCAGCTTGTCCGGGACAGCAGTTCTAGGACCTGAGACCCAGTACTTC. Translation: CASSLSGTAVLGPETQYF.

This clone was seen more than once but under ten times. The rearrangement links TRBV30 to TRBJ2-7; no clear D gene. Trimming took 4 bases from V and 6 from J, leaving 16 bases between them. This CDR3 is 13 amino acids long. Germline assignment: CDR1 GTSNPN and CDR2 SVGIG (reference sequence). CDR3 bases: TGTGCCTGGATAGGCCCCGGGCGTCGCGAGCAGTACTTC. Amino acids: CAWIGPGRREQYF.

This clone was observed a few times. V gene TRBV7-9 combines with J gene TRBJ1-4; D is uncertain. Trimming pared 6 bases from V and 4 bases from J, leaving 12 bases between. CDR3 length: 14 amino acids. Germline values: CDR1 SEHNR, CDR2 FQNEAQ (reference sequence). CDR3 nucleotide sequence: TGTGCCAGCAGTCGCGCTGGGCTTAATGAAAAACTGTTTTTT. Translated, it gives CASSRAGLNEKLFF.

The chain carries TRBV5-1 and TRBJ1-2; TRBD1 is a possible D gene (6 bases). The ends were cut back, 0 bases at V and 6 bases at J, with 12 bases in the middle. Germline lookup yields CDR1 SGHRS and CDR2 YFSETQ. This CDR3 spans 14 amino acids. The CDR3 DNA follows: TGCGCCAGCAGCTTGGAGCTGGAGGGGGATGGCTACACCTTC. Protein sequence: CASSLELEGDGYTF.

The J gene is TRBJ2-5, the V gene TRBV11-1; 12 bases map to TRBD2. The J call is in doubt because the DNA end fits TRBJ2-7 better. CDR1 and CDR2 (germline): SGHAT, FQDESV (reference sequence). The CDR3 has 14 residues. CDR3 sequence reads: CASSSTSGSYEQYF. The CDR3 DNA sequence: TGTGCCAGCAGCTCGACTAGCGGGAGCTACGAGCAGTACTTC.

The chain has TRBV30 and TRBJ2-6; D possibly corresponds to TRBD1 (5 bases). This CDR3 is built from 12 residues. Germline values: CDR1 GTSNPN, CDR2 SVGIG (reference sequence). Trimming removed 2 bases from V and 11 bases from J, with 10 bases in between. The CDR3 region is CAWSQGSDVLTF. The CDR3 coding sequence is TGTGCCTGGAGTCAGGGCTCGGACGTCCTGACTTTC. Full variable domain (outside the CDR3, taken from reference TRBV30 and TRBJ2-6): SQTIHQWPATLVQPVGSPLSLECTVEGTSNPNLYWYRQAAGRGLQLLFYSVGIGQISSEVPQNLSASRPQDRQFILSSKKLLLSDSGFYLCAWSQGSDVLTFGAGSRLTVL.

The chain employs TRBV9 and TRBJ2-1; 7 bases are shared with TRBD2. Germline V gene data show CDR1 as SGDLS and CDR2 as YYNGEE. There are 14 residues in the CDR3. V lost 0 bases, J lost 8 bases, and 5 bases stayed unmatched. CDR3 in amino acids: CASSVVAGVDEQFF. The CDR3 bases are TGTGCCAGCAGCGTAGTGGCGGGGGTAGATGAGCAGTTCTTC. The complete variable domain, with remaining parts taken from reference TRBV9 and TRBJ2-1, reads DSGVTQTPKHLITATGQRVTLRCSPRSGDLSVYWYQQSLDQGLQFLIQYYNGEERAKGNILERFSAQQFPDLHSELNLSSLELGDSALYFCASSVVAGVDEQFFGPGTRLTVL.

The J gene is TRBJ2-2, the V gene TRBV7-9; possible D gene TRBD2, 5 bases. CDR3 length equals 15 residues. V was pared by 1 base and J by 2 bases, with 8 bases between. The V gene's germline CDR1 is SEHNR and CDR2 FQNEAQ (reference sequence). The CDR3 nucleotides are TGTGCCAGCAGCTTAGGCGGGTTCAACACCGGGGAGCTGTTTTTT. As protein: CASSLGGFNTGELFF.

The V gene is TRBV30, the J gene TRBJ1-6; D ambiguous. CDR1 and CDR2 (germline): GTSNPN, SVGIG (reference sequence). V lost 6 bases and J lost 0, with 12 bases in between. The CDR3 covers 15 residues. CDR3 in amino acids: CACFEWSSYNSPLHF. CDR3 nucleotides: TGTGCCTGTTTTGAGTGGAGCTCCTATAATTCACCCCTCCACTTT. Filled out from reference TRBV30 and TRBJ1-6, the complete variable domain reads SQTIHQWPATLVQPVGSPLSLECTVEGTSNPNLYWYRQAAGRGLQLLFYSVGIGQISSEVPQNLSASRPQDRQFILSSKKLLLSDSGFYLCACFEWSSYNSPLHFGNGTRLTVT.

J is TRBJ1-1 and V is TRBV6-4; D is unresolved. Trimming took off 2 bases at V and 0 bases at J, with 7 bases between the two ends. CDR3 size: 14 residues. Germline CDR1 is MRHNA and CDR2 is SNTAGT. The CDR3 protein is CASSDRTVNTEAFF. CDR3 nucleotides: TGTGCCAGCAGTGACCGTACCGTGAACACTGAAGCTTTCTTT.

This chain joins TRBV19 and TRBJ1-5; D gene ambiguous. Trimming cost V 3 bases and J 0 bases, with 27 bases left between them. This CDR3 region has 21 residues. Germline V gene lookup returns CDR1 LNHDA and CDR2 SQIVND (reference sequence). As DNA, the CDR3 is TGTGCCAGTAGTATCAACCCGCCAGCTTCTTCCCAAGATTATAGCAATCAGCCCCAGCATTTT. It yields the protein CASSINPPASSQDYSNQPQHF. The entire variable domain, with the rest obtained from reference TRBV19 and TRBJ1-5, is as follows: DGGITQSPKYLFRKEGQNVTLSCEQNLNHDAMYWYRQDPGQGLRLIYYSQIVNDFQKGDIAEGYSVSREKKESFPLTVTSAQKNPTAFYLCASSINPPASSQDYSNQPQHFGDGTRLSIL.

The chain has TRBV7-9 and TRBJ1-5, with D perhaps matching TRBD1 (5 bases). Germline V gives CDR1 SEHNR, CDR2 FQNEAQ (reference sequence). V lost 0 bases and J 7 bases, leaving 13 bases between the germline ends. The CDR3 consists of 15 residues. This CDR3 reads CASSLAGGVRQPQHF. DNA of the CDR3: TGTGCCAGCAGCTTAGCGGGGGGGGTCAGGCAGCCCCAGCATTTT.